The rows below give T cell receptor beta chains drawn from one sample of a study of T-cell reconstitution after alpha-beta-depleted transplantation in children. MiXCR, applied by TCRdb to the PCR reads, yields one record per CDR3 protein. The data show about 400,000 distinct CDR3 sequences, roughly 13% seen once. This specimen was PBMCs, taken from the stem cell graft. All receptors come from a human donor who donated a stem cell graft to a child with Fanconi anemia. Both conserved end residues are part of each CDR3. Each record gives: clone size, D gene, CDR3 length, J gene, V gene, CDR3 protein, CDR3 DNA. A D gene is named only where the DNA matches it firmly. Clone size is shown for a subset of rows, as once, few, many or a class of expanded clone.

>many|.|15|TRBJ1-2|TRBV4-3
CASSQMAGLLQGYTF
TGCGCCAGCAGCCAAATGGCCGGACTCTTACAGGGCTACACCTTC
>few|.|12|TRBJ2-1|TRBV7-6
CASSHLATEQFF
TGTGCCAGCAGCCATCTTGCGACTGAGCAGTTCTTC
>many|.|14|TRBJ2-1|TRBV4-3
CASSVDSRGNEQFF
TGCGCCAGCAGCGTGGACAGCCGGGGCAATGAGCAGTTCTTC
>.|.|13|TRBJ1-5|TRBV30
CAWSGTGNQPQHF
TGTGCCTGGAGTGGGACGGGCAATCAGCCCCAGCATTTT
>many|.|12|TRBJ2-5|TRBV15
CATSRVEETQYF
TGTGCCACCAGCAGAGTAGAGGAGACCCAGTACTTC
>few|TRBD2|15|TRBJ2-1|TRBV29-1
CSAGGTSGGVDEQFF
TGCAGCGCCGGCGGGACTAGCGGGGGGGTGGATGAGCAGTTCTTC
>many|TRBD1|15|TRBJ1-1|TRBV10-3
CAIRPGTGMNTEAFF
TGTGCCATCAGGCCCGGGACAGGGATGAACACTGAAGCTTTCTTT
>many|.|14|TRBJ2-1|TRBV12-3/TRBV12-4
CASSRWGSDNEQFF
TGTGCCAGTTCAAGGTGGGGGTCCGACAATGAGCAGTTCTTC
>.|TRBD1|15|TRBJ1-1|TRBV12-3/TRBV12-4
CASSLVPGQGREAFF
TGTGCCAGCAGTTTAGTCCCGGGACAGGGGAGGGAAGCTTTCTTT
>many|.|17|TRBJ2-1|TRBV7-2
CASSSPIWTSQGDEQFF
TGTGCCAGCAGCTCACCCATTTGGACAAGTCAGGGAGATGAGCAGTTCTTC
>many|.|11|TRBJ1-1|TRBV20-1
CSATENTEAFF
TGCAGTGCTACAGAAAACACTGAAGCTTTCTTT
>.|.|11|TRBJ1-2|TRBV28
CASSFAGSYTF
TGTGCCAGCAGTTTTGCCGGCAGCTACACCTTC
>many|.|14|TRBJ2-1|TRBV5-1
CASSLAGINNEQFF
TGCGCCAGCAGCTTGGCAGGGATCAACAATGAGCAGTTCTTC
>.|TRBD2|16|TRBJ2-1|TRBV18
CASSQRTSGGDNEQFF
TGTGCCAGCTCACAAAGGACTAGCGGGGGGGACAATGAGCAGTTCTTC
>.|.|15|TRBJ1-2|TRBV27
CASRPSAGSNYGYTF
TGTGCCAGCAGACCCTCCGCCGGCTCTAACTATGGCTACACCTTC
>.|.|18|TRBJ2-2|TRBV28
CASSFPLSFGELTGELFF
TGTGCCAGCAGTTTCCCACTTTCGTTCGGGGAGCTCACCGGGGAGCTGTTTTTT
>.|.|13|TRBJ1-5|TRBV29-1
CSVELPSGGPQHF
TGCAGCGTTGAGTTGCCATCGGGTGGGCCCCAGCATTTT
>many|.|15|TRBJ1-3|TRBV20-1
CSARDQRRSGNTIYF
TGCAGTGCTAGAGATCAGAGGAGGTCTGGAAACACCATATATTTT
>.|TRBD2|15|TRBJ2-3|TRBV29-1
CSVLRLAGGTDTQYF
TGCAGCGTCCTTCGACTAGCGGGGGGAACAGATACGCAGTATTTT
>many|.|14|TRBJ2-1|TRBV28
CASSWFVGANEQFF
TGTGCCAGCAGTTGGTTTGTGGGGGCTAATGAGCAGTTCTTC
>many|TRBD1|16|TRBJ2-7|TRBV28
CASSSLTSDRADEQYF
TGTGCCAGCAGTTCCCTAACCTCGGACAGGGCCGACGAGCAGTACTTC
>few|TRBD2|14|TRBJ2-3|TRBV20-1
CSAVKRGLTDTQYF
TGCAGTGCGGTTAAGCGGGGGCTCACAGATACGCAGTATTTT
>many|.|16|TRBJ2-6|TRBV7-8
CASSSSRASGANVLTF
TGTGCCAGCAGCTCTTCTCGAGCCTCTGGGGCCAACGTCCTGACTTTC
>.|TRBD1|14|TRBJ1-1|TRBV6-5
CASSPNRGGTEAFF
TGTGCCAGCAGTCCCAACAGGGGAGGTACTGAAGCTTTCTTT
>many|.|15|TRBJ2-3|TRBV13
CASSLLLTSTDTQYF
TGTGCCAGCAGCTTATTACTAACTAGCACAGATACGCAGTATTTT
>.|.|13|TRBJ1-1|TRBV29-1
CSVGKQANTEAFF
TGCAGCGTTGGGAAACAGGCGAACACTGAAGCTTTCTTT
>.|.|17|TRBJ1-3|TRBV13
CASSFNPGASSGNTIYF
TGTGCCAGCAGCTTTAATCCGGGGGCCTCCTCTGGAAACACCATATATTTT
>few|.|18|TRBJ2-6|TRBV7-6
CASSLGALSFSGANVLTF
TGTGCCAGCAGCTTAGGCGCACTCTCTTTCTCTGGGGCCAACGTCCTGACTTTC
>.|.|17|TRBJ2-3|TRBV12-3/TRBV12-4
CAFSGWGPGATADTQYF
TGTGCCTTCAGTGGCTGGGGGCCGGGGGCTACGGCAGATACGCAGTATTTT
>many|TRBD1|14|TRBJ2-7|TRBV10-3
CAISDRGPTYEQYF
TGTGCCATCAGTGACAGGGGGCCGACCTACGAGCAGTACTTC
>.|.|16|TRBJ1-5|TRBV5-5
CASSLALGPRDQPQHF
TGTGCCAGCAGCTTGGCGTTGGGGCCGAGGGATCAGCCCCAGCATTTT
>.|.|14|TRBJ1-1|TRBV19
CASSPHDRLTEAFF
TGTGCCAGTAGTCCCCATGACAGGCTGACTGAAGCTTTCTTT
>.|.|14|TRBJ1-1|TRBV3-1
CASSQVGGLTEAFF
TGTGCCAGCAGCCAAGTCGGGGGCCTCACTGAAGCTTTCTTT
>.|.|15|TRBJ2-3|TRBV7-2
CASSPLRGIPDTQYF
TGTGCCAGCAGTCCCTTACGGGGCATTCCAGATACGCAGTATTTT
>few|.|16|TRBJ2-1|TRBV19
CASTLRPTLSYNEQFF
TGTGCCAGTACTCTTCGTCCCACCTTGAGCTACAATGAGCAGTTCTTC
>few|.|14|TRBJ1-6|TRBV6-1
CASMGGQYNSPLHF
TGTGCCAGCATGGGAGGACAGTATAATTCACCCCTCCACTTT
>.|TRBD1|18|TRBJ1-6|TRBV6-1
CASSPYRQGNSYNSPLHF
TGTGCCAGCAGTCCCTATCGACAGGGGAACTCCTATAATTCACCCCTCCACTTT
>few|TRBD1|14|TRBJ1-1|TRBV18
CASCRTGVVPEAFF
TGTGCCAGCTGTCGGACAGGGGTGGTCCCTGAAGCTTTCTTT
>many|.|13|TRBJ2-5|TRBV12-3/TRBV12-4
CASSPISGETQYF
TGTGCCAGCAGTCCTATATCTGGAGAGACCCAGTACTTC
>.|TRBD1|14|TRBJ2-7|TRBV5-1
CASAPDRGVDEQYF
TGCGCCAGCGCCCCTGACAGGGGGGTGGACGAGCAGTACTTC
>.|TRBD2|14|TRBJ2-3|TRBV20-1
CSYRSAGSGDTQYF
TGCAGCTATCGATCAGCGGGGTCAGGAGATACGCAGTATTTT
>many|.|13|TRBJ2-5|TRBV7-2
CASSYSSQETQYF
TGTGCCAGCAGCTATTCGTCACAAGAGACCCAGTACTTC
>.|.|15|TRBJ2-1|TRBV20-1
CSASRRHSFYNEQFF
TGCAGTGCTAGTAGAAGACACTCTTTCTACAATGAGCAGTTCTTC
>few|TRBD1|15|TRBJ2-5|TRBV5-1
CASSLADRALETQYF
TGCGCCAGCAGCTTGGCAGACAGGGCGTTGGAGACCCAGTACTTC
>many|.|14|TRBJ1-5|TRBV27
CASSLLQGNQPQHF
TGTGCCAGCAGTTTATTGCAAGGCAATCAGCCCCAGCATTTT
>few|TRBD1|16|TRBJ2-3|TRBV5-1
CASSFAGTGRPDTQYF
TGCGCCAGCAGCTTCGCCGGGACAGGGAGGCCAGATACGCAGTATTTT
>many|.|13|TRBJ2-1|TRBV6-2/TRBV6-3
CASSLTRAGEQFF
TGTGCCAGCAGCCTGACTAGGGCGGGTGAGCAGTTCTTC
>many|TRBD1|13|TRBJ2-7|TRBV7-9
CASSSGQVNEQYF
TGTGCCAGCAGCTCGGGACAGGTGAATGAGCAGTACTTC
>many|.|17|TRBJ2-3|TRBV4-2
CASSQDARIRSADTQYF
TGTGCCAGCAGCCAAGATGCGAGGATTCGTTCGGCAGATACGCAGTATTTT
>.|.|14|TRBJ1-1|TRBV5-5
CASSSFDGGRQAFF
TGTGCCAGCAGCTCCTTCGATGGGGGTAGGCAAGCTTTCTTT
>few|.|15|TRBJ2-1|TRBV24-1
CATSDATQGWNEQFF
TGTGCCACCAGTGATGCTACACAGGGTTGGAATGAGCAGTTCTTC
>few|.|14|TRBJ2-2|TRBV5-1
CASSLGQADGELFF
TGCGCCAGCAGCTTGGGCCAGGCTGACGGGGAGCTGTTTTTT
>many|.|15|TRBJ1-5|TRBV10-3
CAISAGTELNQPQHF
TGTGCCATCAGCGCAGGGACGGAGCTTAATCAGCCCCAGCATTTT
>many|.|13|TRBJ1-1|TRBV6-1
CASSQNGGTEAFF
TGTGCCAGCAGTCAAAACGGGGGCACTGAAGCTTTCTTT
>.|TRBD1|15|TRBJ2-7|TRBV5-1
CASSLAVGQDYEQYF
TGCGCCAGCAGCTTGGCCGTAGGACAGGACTACGAGCAGTACTTC
>.|TRBD1|14|TRBJ1-4|TRBV7-9
CASSSGQGTEKLFF
TGTGCCAGCAGCTCGGGACAGGGTACTGAAAAACTGTTTTTT
>many|TRBD2|15|TRBJ2-1|TRBV12-3/TRBV12-4
CASSLVSGDYNEQFF
TGTGCCAGCAGTTTGGTTAGCGGGGATTACAATGAGCAGTTCTTC
>many|.|16|TRBJ2-1|TRBV20-1
CSARVPQLGVNNEQFF
TGCAGTGCTAGAGTGCCCCAACTCGGGGTCAACAATGAGCAGTTCTTC
>.|.|12|TRBJ2-7|TRBV20-1
CSASPSADEQYF
TGCAGTGCTAGCCCTAGCGCGGACGAGCAGTACTTC